This T cell receptor beta chain stems from a study of T cell changes during pregnancy in multiple sclerosis. The CDR3 totals 13 residues. V lost 1 base, J lost 9 bases, and 8 bases lay in between. The germline V gene encodes CDR1 SGHDT and CDR2 YYEEEE. The protocol was immunoSEQ multiplex PCR, while the TCRdb copy is restricted to in-frame clones and leaves out a portion. Here the sample spans 40,000 to 60,000 clones, 94% being singletons. The material was CD4+ T cells from peripheral blood mononuclear cells, obtained in the first trimester of pregnancy. The rearrangement joins TRBV5-6 to TRBJ1-6; a weak D match, TRBD1 (6 bases). The receptor comes from a female donor with multiple sclerosis, enrolled in a pregnancy study. CDR3 sequence reads: CASSLQGISPLHF. CDR3 bases: TGTGCCAGCAGCTTGCAGGGGATTTCACCCCTCCACTTT.